The entry that follows covers one T cell receptor beta chain sequence. The germline CDR1 and CDR2 sequences are MNHNS and SASEGT. The CDR3 spans 12 residues. This sample was included in a study of glioma-infiltrating T cells after dendritic cell vaccination. TCRdb keeps only in-frame clones here, not all; method: immunoSEQ multiplex PCR. The sample holds 60,000 to 70,000 clones, around four fifths seen once. The clonotype comes from a human donor with glioblastoma. The material sequenced was blood, taken before dendritic cell vaccination. This chain joins TRBV6-1 and TRBJ2-5; D is ambiguous. The last part of the DNA fits TRBJ2-7 better; the J call may be wrong. The CDR3 DNA is TGTGCCAGCACCCACAGTGCCTACGAGCAGTACTTC. This translates into CASTHSAYEQYF.